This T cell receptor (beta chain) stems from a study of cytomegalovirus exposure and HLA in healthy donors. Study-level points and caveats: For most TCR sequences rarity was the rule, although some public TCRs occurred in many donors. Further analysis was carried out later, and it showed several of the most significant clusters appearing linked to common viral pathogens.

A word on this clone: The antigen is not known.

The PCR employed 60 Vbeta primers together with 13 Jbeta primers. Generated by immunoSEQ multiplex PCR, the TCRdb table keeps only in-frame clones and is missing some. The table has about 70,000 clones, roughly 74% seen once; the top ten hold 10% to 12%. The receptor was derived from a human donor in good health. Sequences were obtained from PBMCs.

The CDR3 nucleotides read TGTGCCATCAGTGATCGGGGTTTGGGCACCGGGGAGCTGTTTTTT. Residues: CAISDRGLGTGELFF. The chain has TRBV10-3 and TRBJ2-2, with a possible D match to TRBD2 (5 bases). Trimming took 3 bases from V and 4 from J, leaving 12 bases between them. CDR1 and CDR2 from the germline V gene are ENHRY and SYGVKD. The length of the CDR3 is 15 residues.